This TCR beta chain was found in a study of T cells after yellow fever vaccination. Whole-study context: Some fractions had low cell numbers, and these were prepared with SMART-Seq v4 Ultra Low Input.

One entry per CDR3 protein, called by TCRdb with MiXCR from the 5' RACE reads. The table shows about 120,000 distinct CDR3 sequences, with 13% to 15% occurring only once. This clonotype was counted a few times. CDR3 length: 14 amino acids. Trimming removed 6 bases from V and 4 bases from J; junction bases left unmatched: 7. Germline V gene lookup returns CDR1 SGDLS and CDR2 YYNGEE. The genes are TRBV9 and TRBJ1-2; 9 nucleotides line up with TRBD1. The sample here was CD8+ T cells sorted from PBMCs, taken 5 days after the yellow fever booster vaccination. This sequence originates from a man between 18 and 35 years old who received the YFV17D yellow fever vaccine. The CDR3 sequence is CASTHADRGYGYTF. The CDR3, as DNA: TGTGCCAGCACCCACGCGGACAGGGGCTATGGCTACACCTTC.